The rows below give T cell receptor beta chains drawn from one sample of a study of response to subunit inactivated influenza vaccine. TCRdb reprocessed the RT-PCR reads via MiXCR and lists one record per CDR3 protein. The sample lists around 170,000 distinct CDR3 sequences, approximately 11% occurring once. This sample comprised CD8+ T cells sorted from PBMCs, obtained about 23 months after vaccination. Source of these receptors: a man aged 50-75 years who received an inactivated influenza vaccine. Both conserved end residues are part of each CDR3. Each record gives: J gene, clone size, V gene, D gene, CDR3 DNA, CDR3 protein. D genes are given only for firm matches. Not all rows give a size; the values are once, few, many and, for expanded clones, a class.

TRBJ2-7	NA	TRBV30	NA	TGTGCCTGGAGTCAGGAAAGCCAGGCCCCCTACGAGCAGTACTTC	CAWSQESQAPYEQYF
TRBJ2-4	few	TRBV29-1	NA	TGCAGTTGTAGCGAGTCCAAAAACATTCAGTACTTC	CSCSESKNIQYF
TRBJ1-2	few	TRBV24-1	TRBD1	TGTGCCACCAGCAGGGGGCCGGGCTATGGCTACACCTTC	CATSRGPGYGYTF
TRBJ2-2	NA	TRBV6-1	NA	TGTGCCATCGAACCCCACCCCAACACCGGGGAGCTGTTTTTT	CAIEPHPNTGELFF
TRBJ2-1	few	TRBV28	NA	TGTGCCAGCAGGAGGCACAGTAGCGTTAATGAGCAGTTCTTC	CASRRHSSVNEQFF
TRBJ2-3	NA	TRBV20-1	TRBD2	TGCAGTGCTAGCGGGACTAGCGGGGAAACAGATACGCAGTATTTT	CSASGTSGETDTQYF
TRBJ2-1	few	TRBV11-2	TRBD1	TGTGCCAGCAGCTTAGTTGGGACAGCCTACAATGAGCAGTTCTTC	CASSLVGTAYNEQFF
TRBJ1-3	NA	TRBV4-3	NA	TGCGCCAGCAGCCAAGCGCCAAGGGGTACTTATGGAAACACCATATATTTT	CASSQAPRGTYGNTIYF
TRBJ1-1	NA	TRBV9	NA	TGTGCCAGCAGCGTAGTAGAGGGGGTTCCAGCTTTCTTT	CASSVVEGVPAFF
TRBJ1-4	NA	TRBV12-3/TRBV12-4	NA	TGTGCCAGCAGTTTCGGGGGGGAAACTAATGAAAAACTGTTTTTT	CASSFGGETNEKLFF
TRBJ2-1	few	TRBV5-1	TRBD2	TGCGCCAGCAGCCCAGACGGCGGGGGGGCCTTCCATGAGCAGTTCTTC	CASSPDGGGAFHEQFF
TRBJ1-1	few	TRBV6-5	TRBD1	TGTGCCCAAGACAGGGGGCGGACTGAAGCTTTCTTT	CAQDRGRTEAFF
TRBJ2-5	NA	TRBV12-3/TRBV12-4	TRBD2	TGTGCCAGCAGGACTAGCGGGCTCCAAGAGACCCAGTACTTC	CASRTSGLQETQYF
TRBJ1-3	NA	TRBV13	TRBD1	TGTGCCAGCAGCTCGCTGGACAGGGGGCCGTCTGGAAACACCATATATTTT	CASSSLDRGPSGNTIYF
TRBJ2-1	NA	TRBV2	NA	TGTGCCAGCAGTGAAAGTAGGCTAAGCGATGAGCAGTTCTTC	CASSESRLSDEQFF
TRBJ2-1	few	TRBV27	TRBD2	TGTGCCAGCGGACTAGCGGGGGTATACAATGAGCAGTTCTTC	CASGLAGVYNEQFF
TRBJ2-1	NA	TRBV13	NA	TGTGCCAGCAGCTCAGGGGACAATGAGCAGTTCTTC	CASSSGDNEQFF
TRBJ2-7	few	TRBV7-2	NA	TGTGCCAGCAGCTTCTATCTCTACTACGAGCAGTACTTC	CASSFYLYYEQYF
TRBJ1-1	many	TRBV5-1	TRBD1	TGCGCCAGCAGAAATACAGGGGCCCTAAACACTGAAGCTTTCTTT	CASRNTGALNTEAFF
TRBJ2-7	NA	TRBV20-1	TRBD1	TGCAGTGCTGAAGACAGGGGTCCTTCCTACGAGCAGTACTTC	CSAEDRGPSYEQYF
TRBJ2-1	NA	TRBV7-9	NA	TGTGCCAGCAGCTCCGGACCCATATTACCCTACAATGAGCAGTTCTTC	CASSSGPILPYNEQFF
TRBJ1-1	many	TRBV29-1	NA	TGCAGCGTTGAAAGGGGGGTGAACACTGAAGCTTTCTTT	CSVERGVNTEAFF
TRBJ2-1	NA	TRBV28	NA	TGTGCCAGCAGTTTATCGGATTCTAGCCCCCACTCCTACAATGAGCAGTTCTTC	CASSLSDSSPHSYNEQFF
TRBJ2-5	NA	TRBV6-5	NA	TGTGCCAGCAGTTACTCAGGGTTTGTGGAGACCCAGTACTTC	CASSYSGFVETQYF
TRBJ2-3	few	TRBV29-1	TRBD2	TGCAGCGTCGAACCCGAGGGACTAGGGACAGATACGCAGTATTTT	CSVEPEGLGTDTQYF
TRBJ2-1	NA	TRBV4-3	NA	TGCGCCAGCAGCCAAGTTTGGGGGCCCTACAATGAGCAGTTCTTC	CASSQVWGPYNEQFF
TRBJ1-4	NA	TRBV20-1	NA	TGCAGTGCTAGAGACCTAACCCGACAGGCAACTAATGAAAAACTGTTTTTT	CSARDLTRQATNEKLFF
TRBJ2-5	many	TRBV4-2	TRBD2	TGTGCCAGCAGCCAAGAGTTTGACGGGGGACTAGAAGAGACCCAGTACTTC	CASSQEFDGGLEETQYF
TRBJ2-2	NA	TRBV15	TRBD1	TGTGCCACCAGAACTATGGTTGGGACAGGGGGCACCGGGGAGCTGTTTTTT	CATRTMVGTGGTGELFF
TRBJ2-1	many	TRBV20-1	NA	TGCAGTATCCTATACCGACAGGTCGTCGATGAGCAGTTCTTC	CSILYRQVVDEQFF
TRBJ2-7	NA	TRBV20-1	TRBD1	TGCAGTGCTAGAGTGGAGTGGGACAGGATATCCGAGCAGTACTTC	CSARVEWDRISEQYF
TRBJ1-1	few	TRBV29-1	NA	TGCAGCGGCTTGGGGTCGCGCACTGAAGCTTTCTTT	CSGLGSRTEAFF
TRBJ2-3	few	TRBV3-1	TRBD1	TGTGCCAGCAGCCTCCGGTGGACAGGGGTTTCCGATACGCAGTATTTT	CASSLRWTGVSDTQYF
TRBJ2-3	few	TRBV2	TRBD1	TGTGCCAGCAGTGAAGGCCGACAGGGAATGAGCACAGATACGCAGTATTTT	CASSEGRQGMSTDTQYF
TRBJ2-1	NA	TRBV11-2	NA	TGTGCCAGCAGCTTAGGTGCAACCTACAATGAGCAGTTCTTC	CASSLGATYNEQFF
TRBJ2-5	NA	TRBV25-1	NA	TGTGCCAGCAGTGAATATGAAGGAGAGACCCAGTACTTC	CASSEYEGETQYF
TRBJ2-1	NA	TRBV6-1	TRBD2	TGTGCCAGCAGTGACGGGCCTGGACTAGCGTCCTACAATGAGCAGTTCTTC	CASSDGPGLASYNEQFF
TRBJ2-7	NA	TRBV13	TRBD2	TGTGCCAGCAGCCGTGGGACTAGCTCTGTCCACGAGCAGTACTTC	CASSRGTSSVHEQYF
TRBJ2-7	few	TRBV9	NA	TGTGCCAGCAGCGTAGGTGAGGCTTACGAGCAGTACTTC	CASSVGEAYEQYF
TRBJ2-1	few	TRBV4-3	NA	TGCGCCAGCAGCCAAGGTGCTGGTGAGCAGTTCTTC	CASSQGAGEQFF
TRBJ2-1	few	TRBV12-3/TRBV12-4	NA	TGTGCCAGCAGTCTGAGCGGGCTATACAATGAGCAGTTCTTC	CASSLSGLYNEQFF
TRBJ2-1	many	TRBV4-3	TRBD2	TGCGCCAGCAGCCAAGATTACCAGCGGGAGGTCAATGAGCAGTTCTTC	CASSQDYQREVNEQFF
TRBJ2-1	few	TRBV9	TRBD1	TGTGCCAGCAGCGGAGCCGGGACAGGGCGTTTCGATGAGCAGTTCTTC	CASSGAGTGRFDEQFF
TRBJ1-2	few	TRBV6-5	TRBD1	TGTGCCAGCAGTTTGACAGGGACAAACTATGGCTACACCTTC	CASSLTGTNYGYTF
TRBJ2-7	many	TRBV2	NA	TGTGCCAGCCACATGGCGGGCTACGAGCAGTACTTC	CASHMAGYEQYF
TRBJ2-1	many	TRBV12-3/TRBV12-4	NA	TGTGCCAGCAGCCCATTCCTAAGCAATGAGCAGTTCTTC	CASSPFLSNEQFF
TRBJ1-1	few	TRBV6-1	TRBD1	TGTGCCAGCAGTCAAGAGACAGGGGGCGCAGGTGAAGCTTTCTTT	CASSQETGGAGEAFF
TRBJ1-1	NA	TRBV7-2	NA	TGTGCCAGCAGCTTAGTTTTACTTTCTGAAGCTTTCTTT	CASSLVLLSEAFF
TRBJ1-2	few	TRBV4-1	NA	TGCGCCAGCAGCCACCTACACCGGGACTACCTTTTCTATGGCTACACCTTC	CASSHLHRDYLFYGYTF
TRBJ2-2	NA	TRBV30	TRBD1	TGTGCCTGGAGTGTATGGCAGGGGGCCGGGGAGCTGTTTTTT	CAWSVWQGAGELFF
TRBJ2-7	many	TRBV28	TRBD1	TGTGCCAGCAGACTACGACAGGGGTCCACCTACGAGCAGTACTTC	CASRLRQGSTYEQYF
TRBJ2-7	NA	TRBV6-1	NA	TGTGCCAGCGGCAACAGGGGGAGGGACGAGCAGTACTTC	CASGNRGRDEQYF
TRBJ2-2	many	TRBV4-2	NA	TGTGCCAGCAGCCAAGTATACGGAGAAAACACCGGGGAGCTGTTTTTT	CASSQVYGENTGELFF
TRBJ2-1	few	TRBV10-3	TRBD1	TGTGCCACTGAAGGACAGGGTGCCAATGAGCAGTTCTTC	CATEGQGANEQFF
TRBJ2-2	few	TRBV2	NA	TGTGCCAGCAGACTCAAGGGGCTTTGGAACACCGGGGAGCTGTTTTTT	CASRLKGLWNTGELFF